A selection of T cell receptor beta chains follows, all from one sample in a study of blood T cell repertoires in COVID-19. Method: immunoSEQ multiplex PCR; TCRdb's copy keeps in-frame clones and lacks some. The data hold roughly 70,000 clones, with under 90% observed a single time. The sequenced material came from peripheral blood. The receptors stem from a man between 65 and 79 years old who had recovered from COVID-19. CDR3s include the opening cysteine and the closing phenylalanine or tryptophan. Some rows mark clone size as missing; the rest say once, few, many or name a class of expanded clone.

j_gene,abundance,v_gene,CDR3aa
TRBJ2-2,once,TRBV18,CASSPEVAGGTGELFF
TRBJ2-5,.,TRBV11-3,CASSPHQTSGAYQETQYF
TRBJ2-7,.,TRBV28,CASSLRTDEQYF
TRBJ2-5,.,TRBV5-1,CASSLSRQGVGKTQYF
TRBJ2-7,.,TRBV3-1/TRBV3-2,CASSQTRGEQYF
TRBJ1-1,.,TRBV19,CASRQGASTEAFF
TRBJ1-2,.,TRBV7-2,CASAPGQGYYGYTF
TRBJ2-7,.,TRBV28,CASSLTGWGEQYF
TRBJ1-6,.,TRBV28,CASSFSGGGSPLHF
TRBJ1-5,once,TRBV5-5,CASSFLQGRNQPQHF
TRBJ2-7,.,TRBV10-3,CAIRGVGGSYEQYF
TRBJ2-5,.,TRBV6-2/TRBV6-3,CASSWQGQETQYF
TRBJ2-7,.,TRBV6-5,CASSYFTGYYEQYF
TRBJ2-7,.,TRBV6-5,CASSQTGSYEQYF
TRBJ1-2,.,TRBV7-9,CASSFGDGYRGYGYTF
TRBJ1-1,few,TRBV10-3,CAISERGNTEAFF
TRBJ2-5,few,TRBV5-5,CASSLRTGTGQETQYF
TRBJ1-3,.,TRBV19,CASTTPGNTIYF
TRBJ2-2,.,TRBV27,CASSSYRGESTGELFF
TRBJ2-3,once,TRBV3-1/TRBV3-2,CASSQVAGGGDTQYF
TRBJ1-1,.,TRBV6-2/TRBV6-3,CASRYFSQGGTEAFF
TRBJ1-2,.,TRBV2,CASSGRQGYGYTF
TRBJ1-1,.,TRBV10-1,CASSETRDTTEAFF
TRBJ2-7,.,TRBV6-5,CASKSRVSYEQYF
TRBJ2-3,.,TRBV28,CASSLGGTQYF
TRBJ1-2,few,TRBV10-3,CAISDLRGRTNYGYTF
TRBJ2-2,.,TRBV3-1/TRBV3-2,CASSRRLGNTGELFF
TRBJ2-1,.,TRBV3-1/TRBV3-2,CASSQGLASSYNEQFF
TRBJ1-5,few,TRBV6-1,CASSDRDNQPQHF
TRBJ1-4,.,TRBV6-1,CASSVRDRREKLFF
TRBJ1-2,.,TRBV6-6,CASRRDRGPGGYTF
TRBJ2-1,.,TRBV7-2,CASSLLDLVFSSYNEQFF
TRBJ2-7,.,TRBV6-5,CASSYELAGAYEQYF
TRBJ1-6,.,TRBV7-9,CASSLGAEYNSPLHF
TRBJ2-2,.,TRBV28,CASSLSGNTGELFF
TRBJ1-2,.,TRBV7-2,CASSLNLAGNYGYTF
TRBJ2-2,.,TRBV30,CAWSPPLARGGELFF
TRBJ1-2,.,TRBV6-6,CASSYTRGRGTGGYTF
TRBJ1-6,.,TRBV6-6,CASTLTGGRYNSPLHF
TRBJ2-5,.,TRBV7-3,CASSANRGETQYF
TRBJ1-5,.,TRBV29-1,CSVEVGGDQPQHF
TRBJ1-1,.,TRBV5-4,CASSSAGGGGTEAFF
TRBJ1-1,.,TRBV15,CATSTLGQMNTEAFF
TRBJ2-1,.,TRBV9,CASSNQPAGNYNEQFF
TRBJ2-7,.,TRBV11-3,CASSSRDRDEQYF
TRBJ1-4,.,TRBV10-3,CAISESNRGNEKLFF
TRBJ1-2,few,TRBV7-2,CASSLEFRQGNYGYTF
TRBJ2-3,.,TRBV30,CAWSVSPGGTDTQYF
TRBJ1-1,.,TRBV5-1,CASSSTGTVNTEAFF
TRBJ2-2,many,TRBV28,CASSYLTGSAGELFF
TRBJ2-1,.,TRBV5-6,CASSWPGQGYNEQFF
TRBJ1-4,.,TRBV2,CASSYDRAPTNEKLFF
TRBJ2-2,.,TRBV5-1,CASSRTSPLDTGELFF
TRBJ1-4,.,TRBV5-1,CASSLGQGLSNEKLFF
TRBJ2-5,few,TRBV6-5,CASSYSPRQGKTQYF